Described below is a single T cell receptor beta chain sequence and its context. Here immunoSEQ multiplex PCR was the method, and the copy in TCRdb shows in-frame clones only, minus some. The sample consists of 85,000 to 100,000 clones, roughly 92% of them appearing once. CDR3 length equals 13 residues. The germline CDR1 and CDR2 sequences are SGHVS and FNYEAQ. The V end was cut by 9 bases, the J end by 2 bases, with 11 bases between. The record originates from a study of T cell changes during pregnancy in multiple sclerosis. The clonotype was recovered from a female donor with multiple sclerosis, enrolled in a pregnancy study. Here the sequenced sample was peripheral blood, taken in the first trimester of pregnancy. The V call is TRBV7-6, the J call TRBJ1-3; D possibly corresponds to TRBD1 (5 bases). CDR3 nucleotide sequence: TGTGCCAGTGGGGGGGGAGCTGGAAACACCATATATTTT. It codes for CASGGGAGNTIYF.